The TCR beta chain described here comes from a study of blood T cell repertoires in COVID-19. The wider study: Samples came from the United States, Italy and Spain, spanning acute and convalescent COVID-19. Nucleic acid was either cDNA or gDNA, and it came from T cells, B-cell-depleted T cells, or PBMCs.

Seattle cases were enrolled at active infection and followed longitudinally. Method: immunoSEQ multiplex PCR; TCRdb's copy keeps in-frame clones and lacks some. Of under 250,000 clones in the sample, around 86% were seen once. The ends lost 1 base at V and 3 bases at J; junction bases unmatched: 2. In germline, CDR1 is KGHSH, CDR2 LQKENI. The CDR3 length is 15 residues. The V and J genes are TRBV18 and TRBJ2-2; 7 bases line up with TRBD1. This TCR came from a man over 45 with COVID-19, enrolled during active disease. Sequenced sample: peripheral blood. DNA for the CDR3: TGTGCCAGCTCACCACGACAGGGAGACACCGGGGAGCTGTTTTTT. It specifies CASSPRQGDTGELFF.